Below, 5 T cell receptor beta chains from the same sample are listed, as sequenced in a study of cytomegalovirus exposure and HLA in healthy donors. PCR primers comprised 60 Vbeta and 13 Jbeta primers. Assay: immunoSEQ multiplex PCR; the TCRdb copy retains only in-frame clones and omits some. The sample lists about 100,000 clones, roughly three quarters occurring once. The sequencing input was PBMCs. These receptors were collected from a woman aged 40 to 55 in good health and CMV-seronegative.

This rearrangement joins TRBV5-1 to TRBJ1-5; 7 bases align to TRBD1. This CDR3 is 15 amino acids long. V trimming: 0 bases; J trimming: 4 bases; junction bases outside the gene matches: 4. Germline V gene lookup returns CDR1 SGHRS and CDR2 YFSETQ. CDR3 DNA sequence: TGCGCCAGCAGCTTGGAAGGGACAGAAAATCAGCCCCAGCATTTT. It is translated as CASSLEGTENQPQHF.

J is TRBJ1-3 and V is TRBV5-1; 8 nucleotides align to TRBD1. The ends lost 4 bases at V and 0 bases at J; junction bases unmatched: 9. Germline V CDR1 and CDR2: SGHRS, YFSETQ. The CDR3 has 17 residues. The CDR3 region has the DNA TGCGCCAGCAGCCCGTGGGACAGGACAAGCTCTGGAAACACCATATATTTT. Translated, it gives CASSPWDRTSSGNTIYF.

A few counts support this clone. V usage is TRBV6-6 and J usage is TRBJ1-1; the D gene is possibly TRBD1 (6 bases). V was shortened by 6 bases and J by 1 base, with 15 bases between the two germline ends. The germline V gene has CDR1 MNHNY and CDR2 SVGAGI (reference sequence). The CDR3 is made up of 15 amino acids. CDR3 protein: CASRWIQGQNTEAFF. The DNA of the CDR3 is TGTGCCAGCAGATGGATACAGGGACAGAACACTGAAGCTTTCTTT.

The chain carries TRBV7-9 and TRBJ2-7, with 9 bases lining up with TRBD1. Germline-derived CDR1 and CDR2 are SEHNR and FQNEAQ (reference sequence). The V and J ends lost 5 bases and 5 bases, in that order; junction bases with no gene match: 13. This CDR3 spans 16 amino acids. CDR3 in DNA: TGTGCCAGCAGCCCCGAACTCGACAGGGGGTTCGACGAGCAGTACTTC. It translates to CASSPELDRGFDEQYF.

The chain is built from TRBV2 and TRBJ1-1, with D possibly matching TRBD1 (5 bases). From germline, CDR1 is SNHLY and CDR2 FYNNEI. V was shortened by 6 bases and J by 4 bases, with 15 bases between the two germline ends. The CDR3 totals 14 residues. CDR3 nucleotides: TGTGCCAGCAGAATTGCAGGGATGGGCACTGAAGCTTTCTTT. This sequence encodes CASRIAGMGTEAFF.